One T cell receptor (beta chain) is described in this entry. Its antigen is unidentified. TCRdb re-called the 5' RACE reads through MiXCR, storing one row per CDR3 protein. Found here are 550,000 to 600,000 distinct CDR3 sequences, 20% to 25% of them singletons; the top ten hold roughly 8.3%. This entry is derived from a study of T-cell memory formation after mild COVID-19. As for the study in general: There were largely donor-specific TCR clusters. Study observations and caveats: Pre-infection memory contained some responding clones, which suggested that cross-reactive memory had joined.

V lost 5 bases, J lost 2 bases, and 18 bases lay in between. The length of the CDR3 is 16 residues. CDR1 and CDR2 (germline): SEHNR, FQNEAQ (reference sequence). This rearrangement joins TRBV7-9 to TRBJ1-1, with D maybe TRBD1 (5 bases). The sequencing input was PBMCs or a T cell subset sorted from them (not recorded which). This receptor was identified in an adult woman who had mild COVID-19 (a few samples of this study predate the infection). Cell type and time point are not known. Written as DNA, the CDR3 is TGTGCCAGCAGCGCGAGACCCGGGACGGTTAACACTGAAGCTTTCTTT. Translated, it gives CASSARPGTVNTEAFF.